This T cell receptor beta chain was documented in a study of CD8 T cells in ankylosing spondylitis. This clonotype was counted at least ten times. The antigen remains unidentified. Study-wide results and limits: A motif of fewer than ten highly homologous TCR beta variants was seen as apparently characteristic of ankylosing spondylitis blood.

Quantitative molecular-barcoded 5'-RACE generated the TCR beta libraries. MiXCR, run by TCRdb on the 5' RACE reads, gives a single entry per CDR3 protein. The data show about 92,000 distinct CDR3 sequences, roughly 8.8% seen once. The CDR3 has 15 amino acids. Germline V gene sequence: CDR1 DFQATT, CDR2 SNEGSKA (reference sequence). J lost 0 bases, V lost 5 bases, and 7 bases had no gene match. The material sequenced was blood, either unsorted or a sorted T cell fraction (not recorded which). This TCR was recovered from a male donor with ankylosing spondylitis or in good health (not recorded which). This chain joins TRBV20-1 and TRBJ2-3; 8 positions match TRBD2. The CDR3 protein is CSAPTSGGSTDTQYF. The CDR3 DNA reads as TGCAGTGCTCCGACCAGCGGGGGCAGCACAGATACGCAGTATTTT.